The next 26 T cell receptor beta chains were all read from a single sample in a study of blood T cell repertoires in COVID-19. Produced via immunoSEQ multiplex PCR; TCRdb's table is partial and in-frame only. The profile covers 150,000 to 200,000 clones, with 65% to 90% appearing a single time and 8% to 10% taken by the ten largest. The sequenced sample consisted of peripheral blood. The source of these receptors is a man in his fifties or sixties with acute or convalescent COVID-19.

The V gene is TRBV11-3, the J gene TRBJ2-2, with 9 bases fitting TRBD2. CDR3 length: 15 amino acids. Germline V lookup: CDR1 SGHNT, CDR2 YENEEA. V dropped 0 bases and J dropped 7; count of bases not matched to a gene: 3. The CDR3 region has the DNA TGTGCCAGCAGCTTAGAGTCTAGCGGGAACGGGGAGCTGTTTTTT. Its translation is CASSLESSGNGELFF.

This clone came up once. The rearrangement joins TRBV11-1 to TRBJ2-5, with D tentatively TRBD2 (5 bases). CDR1 is SGHAT and CDR2 is FQDESV in the germline V gene (reference sequence). The CDR3 loop spans 15 amino acids. Deletions cut 1 base from V and 0 bases from J, with 9 bases between. The CDR3 DNA reads as TGTGCCAGCAGCTTAGTTGGGCGGGACCAAGAGACCCAGTACTTC. Its protein product is CASSLVGRDQETQYF.

This chain uses TRBV7-2 with TRBJ2-3; D unresolved. Trimming took 3 bases from V and 2 from J, leaving 6 bases between them. In germline, CDR1 is SGHTA, CDR2 FQGNSA. This CDR3 is 13 amino acids long. This CDR3 is CASSLAVTDTQYF. Here the CDR3 DNA reads TGTGCCAGCAGCTTGGCGGTCACAGATACGCAGTATTTT.

V gene TRBV28 combines with J gene TRBJ2-3, with a possible D match to TRBD1 (5 bases). CDR3 length: 10 amino acids. Deletions cut 9 bases from V and 7 bases from J, with 8 bases between. The germline CDR1 and CDR2 sequences are MDHEN and SYDVKM. The CDR3 DNA follows: TGTGCCAGTCAGGGTAATACGCAGTATTTT. Its translation: CASQGNTQYF.

The rearrangement links TRBV30 to TRBJ2-2; 8 bases match TRBD2. V lost 0 bases and J lost 1; bases outside the gene matches: 1. This CDR3 comprises 15 residues. CDR1 and CDR2 (germline): GTSNPN, SVGIG (reference sequence). CDR3 in DNA: TGTGCCTGGAGTGTTAGCGGGAAGAACACCGGGGAGCTGTTTTTT. Encoded protein: CAWSVSGKNTGELFF. The full variable domain, its missing parts supplied by reference TRBV30 and TRBJ2-2, is SQTIHQWPATLVQPVGSPLSLECTVEGTSNPNLYWYRQAAGRGLQLLFYSVGIGQISSEVPQNLSASRPQDRQFILSSKKLLLSDSGFYLCAWSVSGKNTGELFFGEGSRLTVL.

V and J are TRBV5-1 and TRBJ1-2; tentatively, D is TRBD1 (6 bases). CDR3 size: 16 residues. Trimming removed 0 bases at V and 4 bases at J, with 16 bases between. CDR1 is SGHRS and CDR2 is YFSETQ in the germline V gene. The CDR3 sequence: CASSLASGDPLYGYTF. As DNA, the CDR3 is TGCGCCAGCAGCTTGGCCTCAGGGGACCCCCTCTATGGCTACACCTTC.

The chain couples TRBV29-1 to TRBJ2-3, with 8 bases fitting TRBD2. This CDR3 contains 14 residues. After removal of 6 bases from V and 0 bases from J, the junction contained 5 bases not matched to a gene. The V gene's germline CDR1 is SQVTM and CDR2 ANQGSEA. CDR3 in DNA: TGCAGCGTCAGAGCGGGAGCGAGCACAGATACGCAGTATTTT. As protein: CSVRAGASTDTQYF.

This chain links TRBV28 with TRBJ1-3; D call uncertain. Between the trimmed V and J ends, which lost 5 bases and 2 bases, there was a span of 13 bases. The CDR3 is 15 amino acids. CDR1 is MDHEN, CDR2 SYDVKM, per germline. Here the CDR3 DNA reads TGTGCCAGCAGTCTGACCTCGGGAGCTGGAAACACCATATATTTT. It translates to CASSLTSGAGNTIYF.

This rearrangement joins TRBV7-9 to TRBJ2-7; the match to TRBD1 covers 7 bases. CDR1 is SEHNR and CDR2 is FQNEAQ in the germline V gene (reference sequence). The ends lost 5 bases at V and 2 bases at J; junction bases unmatched: 6. The CDR3 consists of 14 residues. The CDR3 protein is CASSTTGKTYEQYF. The CDR3 nucleotides are TGTGCCAGCAGCACGACAGGGAAGACCTACGAGCAGTACTTC.

The V gene is TRBV6-5, the J gene TRBJ1-1; D is perhaps TRBD1 (5 bases). Between the trimmed V and J ends, which lost 11 bases and 4 bases, there was a span of 17 bases. This CDR3 has 13 amino acids. Germline loops: CDR1 MNHEY, CDR2 SVGAGI. DNA of the CDR3: TGTGCCTCTCGTTTGGAGGGGATCACTGAAGCTTTCTTT. Translation gives CASRLEGITEAFF.

The chain carries TRBV5-1 and TRBJ1-1; D might be TRBD1 (5 bases). Germline V CDR1 and CDR2: SGHRS, YFSETQ. V lost 5 bases to trimming and J lost 2 bases, with 16 bases between them. This CDR3 is built from 15 residues. The CDR3 DNA follows: TGCGCCAGCAGAGACGGGGGTTTAGGAAACACTGAAGCTTTCTTT. Residues: CASRDGGLGNTEAFF.

The chain links TRBV7-8 to TRBJ1-5, with 8 bases aligning to TRBD1. CDR1 SGHVS and CDR2 FQNEAQ come from the germline V gene. V shed 5 bases and J 5 bases; nucleotides not matched to a gene: 8. CDR3 size: 15 residues. The DNA for the CDR3 is TGTGCCAGCAGCCCGCGGACAGGGAGGCATCAGCCCCAGCATTTT. Translation: CASSPRTGRHQPQHF.

This chain uses TRBV25-1 with TRBJ1-5; the match to TRBD1 covers 7 bases. The CDR3 runs to 14 residues. V gave up 4 bases and J gave up 4 bases; unmatched junction bases: 4. Germline V CDR1 and CDR2: MGHDK, SYGVNS. As DNA, the CDR3 is TGTGCCAGCAGTGGATCGGGACAGAATCAGCCCCAGCATTTT. Translated, it gives CASSGSGQNQPQHF.

The chain employs TRBV12-3 or TRBV12-4 and TRBJ2-7, with 9 bases aligning to TRBD1. V dropped 8 bases and J dropped 3; count of bases not matched to a gene: 5. The length of the CDR3 is 13 residues. CDR3 sequence reads: CASGQGINYEQYF. DNA for the CDR3: TGTGCCAGCGGACAGGGGATAAACTACGAGCAGTACTTC.

The V gene is TRBV24-1, the J gene TRBJ2-3; 8 bases map to TRBD1. Germline CDR1 and CDR2: KGHDR and SFDVKD. The CDR3 spans 15 residues. V lost 4 bases and J lost 4; bases outside the gene matches: 6. CDR3 loop: CATSDVQGAADTQYF. The CDR3 DNA sequence: TGTGCCACCAGTGACGTCCAGGGGGCTGCAGATACGCAGTATTTT.

V gene TRBV7-9 combines with J gene TRBJ1-1; TRBD1 aligns across 8 bases. After removal of 1 base from V and 5 bases from J, the junction contained 3 bases not matched to a gene. This CDR3 comprises 14 residues. CDR1 and CDR2 from the germline V gene are SEHNR and FQNEAQ (reference sequence). CDR3 amino acids: CASSLVQGATEAFF. The CDR3 DNA reads as TGTGCCAGCAGCTTAGTGCAGGGGGCTACTGAAGCTTTCTTT.

This chain connects TRBV6-5 to TRBJ2-2; D perhaps matches TRBD1 (5 bases). This CDR3 region has 14 residues. V was cut by 7 bases and J by 4 bases, with 13 bases left in between. Germline V CDR1 and CDR2: MNHEY, SVGAGI. CDR3 bases: TGTGCCAGCACGACGGCCCAGGGCACCGGGGAGCTGTTTTTT. Translated, it gives CASTTAQGTGELFF.

This clone was recorded only once. The rearrangement links TRBV5-1 to TRBJ2-2; 9 nucleotides agree with TRBD1. The junction had 5 bases not matched to a gene; V was cut back by 5 bases and J by 9 bases. CDR1 and CDR2 from the germline V gene are SGHRS and YFSETQ. The CDR3 spans 13 residues. CDR3 DNA: TGCGCCAGCAGTCCACAGGGGGCAAGGGAGCTGTTTTTT. This translates into CASSPQGARELFF.

The chain has TRBV27 and TRBJ1-1, with 8 positions matching TRBD1. Germline-derived CDR1 and CDR2 are MNHEY and SMNVEV (reference sequence). The CDR3 totals 16 residues. The junction had 7 bases not matched to a gene; V was cut back by 4 bases and J by 0 bases. CDR3 residues: CASSSLWTGMNTEAFF. CDR3 in DNA: TGTGCCAGCAGTTCCCTATGGACAGGGATGAACACTGAAGCTTTCTTT.

V is TRBV11-2 and J is TRBJ1-1; D is undetermined. This CDR3 spans 14 amino acids. CDR1 and CDR2 (germline): SGHAT, FQNNGV. Trimming shortened V by 7 bases and J by 2 bases, and 14 bases separated the two germline ends. The CDR3 is CASKAALGNTEAFF. The DNA for the CDR3 is TGTGCCAGCAAGGCGGCCTTAGGCAACACTGAAGCTTTCTTT. Together with reference TRBV11-2 and TRBJ1-1, the CDR3 gives the full variable domain: EAGVAQSPRYKIIEKRQSVAFWCNPISGHATLYWYQQILGQGPKLLIQFQNNGVVDDSQLPKDRFSAERLKGVDSTLKIQPAKLEDSAVYLCASKAALGNTEAFFGQGTRLTVV.

J is TRBJ2-7 and V is TRBV7-9; weak D call: TRBD2 (6 bases). This CDR3 spans 13 amino acids. CDR1 and CDR2 from the germline V gene are SEHNR and FQNEAQ (reference sequence). V gave up 6 bases and J gave up 6 bases, with 15 bases separating them. The CDR3 DNA reads TGTGCCAGCAGACCCGATGGGGGGAGCGAGCAGTACTTC. As protein: CASRPDGGSEQYF.

This clone was seen ten or more times. The V call is TRBV28, the J call TRBJ1-1; D is possibly TRBD1 (6 bases). The CDR3 is 14 residues long. Trimming removed 6 bases at V and 8 bases at J, with 19 bases between. Per the germline V gene, CDR1 is MDHEN and CDR2 is SYDVKM. The CDR3 spells CASSSTQGPNEAFF. Here the CDR3 DNA reads TGTGCCAGCAGCTCCACACAGGGACCCAACGAAGCTTTCTTT.

This chain's CDR3 is CASSLAAGGAYEQYF. Written as DNA, the CDR3 is TGTGCCAGCAGCTTGGCCGCGGGGGGGGCCTACGAGCAGTACTTC. The chain employs TRBV5-4 and TRBJ2-7, with 9 bases fitting TRBD2. The ends lost 0 bases at V and 2 bases at J; junction bases unmatched: 3. The CDR3 is 15 residues long. Germline V gene lookup returns CDR1 SGHNT and CDR2 YYREEE (reference sequence). Supplemented by reference TRBV5-4 and TRBJ2-7, the full variable domain reads ETGVTQSPTHLIKTRGQQVTLRCSSQSGHNTVSWYQQALGQGPQFIFQYYREEENGRGNFPPRFSGLQFPNYSSELNVNALELDDSALYLCASSLAAGGAYEQYFGPGTRLTVT.

This clone was seen a few times. The chain uses TRBV15 and TRBJ1-2; 8 nucleotides agree with TRBD1. The CDR3 loop spans 14 amino acids. CDR1 is LNHNV, CDR2 YYDKDF, per germline (reference sequence). Unmatched junction bases numbered 2, after V lost 1 base and J lost 4 bases. CDR3 loop: CATSRGDRFYGYTF. In DNA form, the CDR3 reads TGTGCCACCAGCAGAGGGGACAGGTTCTATGGCTACACCTTC. Full variable domain (rest looked up from reference TRBV15 and TRBJ1-2): DAMVIQNPRYQVTQFGKPVTLSCSQTLNHNVMYWYQQKSSQAPKLLFHYYDKDFNNEADTPDNFQSRRPNTSFCFLDIRSPGLGDTAMYLCATSRGDRFYGYTFGSGTRLTVV.

The rearrangement uses TRBV28 and TRBJ2-2, with D tentatively TRBD1 (6 bases). V lost 6 bases to trimming and J lost 1 base, with 15 bases between them. CDR1 is MDHEN, CDR2 SYDVKM, per germline. CDR3 length: 16 residues. This CDR3 is CASRTRTALNTGELFF. The CDR3 region has the DNA TGTGCCAGCAGGACCCGGACAGCGCTGAACACCGGGGAGCTGTTTTTT.

The genes are TRBV27 and TRBJ1-4; no clear D gene. CDR3 size: 15 residues. Trimming cost V 5 bases and J 0 bases, with 10 bases left between them. CDR1 and CDR2 (germline): MNHEY, SMNVEV (reference sequence). The CDR3 is CASSNTWSTNEKLFF. The CDR3 nucleotides read TGTGCCAGCAGTAATACTTGGTCAACTAATGAAAAACTGTTTTTT.